The rows below give T cell receptor beta chains drawn from one sample of a study of shared clonotypes between healthy human individuals. Profiling relied on immunoSEQ multiplex PCR, and the TCRdb table lists in-frame clones only, not all of them. The profile covers about 2,200,000 clones, with roughly 91% appearing a single time and about 1.8% taken by the ten largest. Sequencing was carried out using naive CD8+ T cells from PBMCs. These receptors were obtained from a man aged 18 to 29 in good health. Some clones in this sample may be carry-over from other donors' samples. CDR3s include the opening cysteine and the closing phenylalanine or tryptophan. The D gene is left open where the match is weak. A clone size is listed for some rows: how often the clone was seen (once, few, many), or a class if it is expanded.

d_gene	v_gene	abundance	j_gene	CDR3nt	CDR3aa
TRBD1	TRBV9	once	TRBJ2-3	TGTGCCAGCAGCATAAGACAGGGGGCTGGCACAGATACGCAGTATTTT	CASSIRQGAGTDTQYF
NA	TRBV28	few	TRBJ1-5	TGTGCCAGCAGCCCGGGTCTTCAGCCCCAGCATTTT	CASSPGLQPQHF
NA	TRBV19	NA	TRBJ1-5	TGTGCCAGTAGTATAGATAACAGCCGCAATCAGCCCCAGCATTTT	CASSIDNSRNQPQHF
NA	TRBV9	NA	TRBJ2-3	TGTGCCAGCAGCGTACTCGGAGGGACAGATACGCAGTATTTT	CASSVLGGTDTQYF
TRBD1	TRBV5-8	NA	TRBJ2-7	TGTGCCAGCAGCAACTACAGGGGGCTACGAGCGGAGCCTTCCTACGAGCAGTACTTC	CASSNYRGLRAEPSYEQYF
NA	TRBV9	NA	TRBJ2-3	TGTGCCAGCAGCGTAGGTGGCTCAGATACGCAGTATTTT	CASSVGGSDTQYF
TRBD2	TRBV9	NA	TRBJ2-2	TGTGCCAGCAGCGTAGATGGGAGGGTCGGGACCGGGGAGCTGTTTTTT	CASSVDGRVGTGELFF
NA	TRBV4-2	NA	TRBJ1-5	TGTGCCAGCAGCCAAGAGGAGGGAGACAACAATCAGCCCCAGCATTTT	CASSQEEGDNNQPQHF
NA	TRBV6-1	once	TRBJ1-1	TGTGCCAGCAGTGAAGGTCGACCGGCTTTCTTT	CASSEGRPAFF
NA	TRBV28	NA	TRBJ1-2	TGTGCCAGCAGTTTAGATTCCTCTGTCGGCTATGGCTACACCTTC	CASSLDSSVGYGYTF
NA	TRBV6-5	NA	TRBJ2-7	TGTGCCAGCAGTGAAAGGTACAGGGCCTACGAGCAGTACTTC	CASSERYRAYEQYF
TRBD1	TRBV7-9	few	TRBJ1-3	TGTGCCAGCAAGCTTGACGCAGGGGGCCTCTTGGGCTCTGGAAACACCATATATTTT	CASKLDAGGLLGSGNTIYF
NA	TRBV6-5	NA	TRBJ1-1	TGTGCCATTTGGGGGGGCACTGAAGCTTTCTTT	CAIWGGTEAFF
TRBD1	TRBV7-9	NA	TRBJ2-2	TGTGCCAGCAGCCCCGGGACAGGGGGAATCACCGGGGAGCTGTTTTTT	CASSPGTGGITGELFF
TRBD2	TRBV7-3	NA	TRBJ2-5	TGTGCCAGCAGCCCTCGGACTAGCGGCGGGAGGGCGGAGACCCAGTACTTC	CASSPRTSGGRAETQYF
NA	TRBV19	NA	TRBJ1-1	TGTGCCAGTACGTGGGGGATTAACACTGAAGCTTTCTTT	CASTWGINTEAFF
TRBD1	TRBV28	NA	TRBJ2-1	TGTGCCAGCAGTCCCGGGACAGCTTACAATGAGCAGTTCTTC	CASSPGTAYNEQFF
TRBD1	TRBV10-1	NA	TRBJ2-7	TGCGCCAGCAGTGAGTCAAAGGGACAGGGTAACTACGAGCAGTACTTC	CASSESKGQGNYEQYF
NA	TRBV19	NA	TRBJ2-7	TGTGCCAGTAGTCCTAGCGCACGATACGAGCAGTACTTC	CASSPSARYEQYF
TRBD1	TRBV27	NA	TRBJ1-1	TGTGCCAGCAGTTTAAAGCGGAGAGGGACAGGCTCCACTGAAGCTTTCTTT	CASSLKRRGTGSTEAFF